These 12 T cell receptor beta chains came from one sample sequenced in a study of OX40 agonist ivuxolimab in advanced cancers. Library creation used the immunoSEQ multiplex PCR assay. TCRdb retrieved this table from immuneACCESS and kept in-frame rearrangements only. Not all clones are present; in checked studies, unresolved V genes account for under half, and no reason is known for the remainder. Present in this sample are fewer than 55,000 clones, 81% of which were seen just once. Together, the top ten hold 6% to 7.5% of the sample. The sequencing used CD4+ or CD8+ T cells sorted from blood, collected in a trial of the OX40 agonist ivuxolimab. The receptor source for this set is an adult with an advanced solid tumor such as melanoma, head and neck, liver or kidney cancer.

This chain joins TRBV20-1 and TRBJ2-7; 7 bases match TRBD2. Germline CDR1 is DFQATT and CDR2 is SNEGSKA (reference sequence). V was pared by 5 bases and J by 6 bases, with 1 base of the junction left unmatched. The CDR3 spans 10 residues. The CDR3 here is CSAGLVEQYF. CDR3 in DNA: TGCAGTGCTGGACTAGTCGAGCAGTACTTC.

Here the CDR3 reads CASSVEGGLAGGQHYNEQFF. The CDR3 bases are TGTGCCAGCAGCGTAGAAGGGGGGCTAGCGGGAGGGCAACACTACAATGAGCAGTTCTTC. V is TRBV9 and J is TRBJ2-1; the match to TRBD2 covers 12 bases. The V segment lost 0 bases and the J segment 3 bases; nucleotides outside the gene matches: 13. The V gene's germline CDR1 is SGDLS and CDR2 YYNGEE. The CDR3 loop spans 20 amino acids.

About this clone itself: In the same sample, other DNA sequences code for this CDR3. The chain links TRBV9 to TRBJ2-2; D unclear. In germline, CDR1 is SGDLS, CDR2 YYNGEE. With 0 bases removed from V and 5 bases from J, the gap between germline ends came to 5 bases. The CDR3 extends over 13 amino acids. CDR3 residues: CASSVEGTGELFF. In nucleotides, the CDR3 is TGTGCCAGCAGCGTAGAAGGGACCGGGGAGCTGTTTTTT.

This CDR3 is CASSPGASGYEQYF. The DNA for the CDR3 is TGTGCCAGCAGCCCGGGGGCTAGCGGCTACGAGCAGTACTTC. The chain employs TRBV5-4 and TRBJ2-7; TRBD2 might be the D (7 bases). CDR1 is SGHNT and CDR2 is YYREEE in the germline V gene (reference sequence). This CDR3 region has 14 residues. The V gene lost 4 bases and the J gene lost 3 bases, with 14 bases spanning the gap.

The chain carries TRBV11-3 and TRBJ2-7, with D perhaps TRBD1 (8 bases). Germline-derived CDR1 and CDR2 are SGHNT and YENEEA. The CDR3 loop spans 15 amino acids. V lost 5 bases and J lost 2, with 16 bases in between. The CDR3 loop is CASSPGQGLPYEQYV. The CDR3 coding sequence is TGTGCCAGCAGCCCCGGACAGGGACTACCCTACGAGCAGTACGTC.

The chain uses TRBV6-6 and TRBJ2-1; D is unresolved. V lost 0 bases to trimming and J lost 7 bases, with 7 bases between them. CDR1 MNHNY and CDR2 SVGAGI come from the germline V gene (reference sequence). The CDR3 has 13 residues. CDR3 sequence reads: CASSYSISNEQFF. CDR3 in DNA: TGTGCCAGCAGTTACTCAATATCTAATGAGCAGTTCTTC.

The chain uses TRBV27 and TRBJ2-3; perhaps TRBD2 as D (5 bases). CDR1 and CDR2 (germline): MNHEY, SMNVEV (reference sequence). This CDR3 has 14 residues. V was trimmed by 5 bases and J by 2 bases, leaving 11 bases between them. In DNA form, the CDR3 reads TGTGCCAGCAGTGTCAGCGGAATCACAGATACGCAGTATTTT. It encodes CASSVSGITDTQYF.

This clone has just a few counts. The DNA of the CDR3 is TGTGCCAGCAGTCTGACCGGGGATGAGCAGTTCTTC. Translating gives CASSLTGDEQFF. V is TRBV6-5 and J is TRBJ2-1; D may be TRBD2 (5 bases). Looked up from germline, CDR1 is MNHEY and CDR2 is SVGAGI. The V gene lost 5 bases and the J gene lost 8 bases, with 10 bases spanning the gap. The CDR3 sequence is 12 residues long.

This chain joins TRBV10-1 and TRBJ1-1, with D uncertain. This CDR3 contains 13 residues. Deletions cut 6 bases from V and 10 bases from J, with 18 bases between. Germline V gives CDR1 WNHNN, CDR2 SYGVQD (reference sequence). CDR3 amino acids: CASREDTQSAAFF. CDR3 bases: TGCGCCAGCAGGGAGGATACGCAGAGTGCAGCTTTCTTT.

The V call is TRBV7-8, the J call TRBJ1-2, with 7 nucleotides matching TRBD1. The CDR3 sequence is 17 residues long. V gave up 0 bases and J gave up 2 bases; unmatched junction bases: 9. From germline, CDR1 is SGHVS and CDR2 FQNEAQ. The CDR3 DNA is TGTGCCAGCAGCTTAGCGTCGGGACAGACGACAAACTATGGCTACACCTTC. It is translated as CASSLASGQTTNYGYTF.

This chain joins TRBV30 and TRBJ2-3; 9 bases are shared with TRBD2. There are 13 residues in the CDR3. The V segment lost 3 bases and the J segment 5 bases; nucleotides outside the gene matches: 3. The germline gives CDR1 GTSNPN, CDR2 SVGIG (reference sequence). The CDR3 DNA is TGTGCCTGGAGCGGTAGCGGGGGAGATACGCAGTATTTT. Residues: CAWSGSGGDTQYF.

This chain joins TRBV4-1 and TRBJ2-7; TRBD1 matches 7 bases. Germline V gene data show CDR1 as MGHRA and CDR2 as YSYEKL. The CDR3 extends over 14 amino acids. The V segment lost 4 bases and the J segment 0 bases; nucleotides outside the gene matches: 3. CDR3 DNA sequence: TGCGCCAGCAGCCTCGGACAGGACTCCTACGAGCAGTACTTC. It is translated as CASSLGQDSYEQYF.